A single sample gave rise to the 3 T cell receptor beta chains below, sequenced in a study of technical replicates of blood from a few donors. Repertoires were generated with immunoSEQ multiplex PCR, while TCRdb's copy carries only in-frame clones and drops some. This repertoire shows about 69,000 clones, around 90% found once; its top ten account for around 4.6%. The specimen was PBMCs. The receptors come from a human donor in good health. Some clones in this sample may be carry-over from other donors' samples.

This rearrangement joins TRBV19 to TRBJ2-7, with 10 bases aligning to TRBD1. CDR3 length: 15 amino acids. The V segment lost 11 bases and the J segment 2 bases; nucleotides outside the gene matches: 12. Germline CDR1 and CDR2: LNHDA and SQIVND (reference sequence). Here the CDR3 reads CASCFRDRGPYEQYF. The DNA for the CDR3 is TGTGCCTCCTGCTTCCGGGACAGGGGCCCCTACGAGCAGTACTTC.

The chain employs TRBV2 and TRBJ2-7; 8 bases match TRBD2. The J segment lost 7 bases and the V segment lost 5 bases, leaving 13 bases of the junction unmatched. From germline, CDR1 is SNHLY and CDR2 FYNNEI. The CDR3 loop spans 15 amino acids. CDR3 sequence: CASSPPGGERREQYF. The CDR3 DNA sequence: TGTGCCAGCAGTCCGCCCGGGGGGGAGCGTCGGGAGCAGTACTTC.

The chain is built from TRBV7-9 and TRBJ2-7; D gene ambiguous. CDR1 SEHNR and CDR2 FQNEAQ come from the germline V gene (reference sequence). The V end lost 5 bases, the J end lost 2 bases, and 7 bases lay between the germline ends. The CDR3 loop spans 12 amino acids. The CDR3 DNA follows: TGTGCCAGCAGCCCCCCGGCCTACGAGCAGTACTTC. It yields the protein CASSPPAYEQYF.